Shown below are 25 T cell receptor beta chains from a single sample sequenced in a study of T cells after yellow fever vaccination (dated by TCRdb to between 2019 and 2020). The library was built by means of 5' RACE. TCRdb shows the sequencer as Illumina HiSeq 2500. TCRdb itself trimmed the public reads at Q25 with fastp, ran MiXCR and retained productive beta chains. Merged by CDR3 protein, the rows form single entries marked with the most common genes and DNA. This sample holds under 600,000 distinct CDR3 sequences; 21% were observed only once. Together, the top ten hold roughly a sixth of the sample. Interpreted using the paper, the treatment or condition label stands for: live attenuated yellow fever vaccine strain. Sample: PBMCs, taken 21 days after the first yellow fever vaccination. The receptors were sampled from a man aged 18-30 years who received the YFV17D yellow fever vaccine.

The gene calls are TRBV6-2 or TRBV6-3 and TRBJ1-1, with D unclear. Looked up from germline, CDR1 is MNHEY and CDR2 is SVGEGT. The V and J ends lost 7 bases and 3 bases respectively, with 12 bases between them. CDR3 length equals 13 residues. CDR3 residues: CASKGPPYTEAFF. The DNA for the CDR3 is TGTGCCAGCAAAGGGCCCCCATACACTGAAGCTTTCTTT.

The chain is built from TRBV20-1 and TRBJ2-1; no clear D gene. Trimming removed 2 bases at V and 3 bases at J, with 11 bases between. This CDR3 contains 14 residues. Per the germline V gene, CDR1 is DFQATT and CDR2 is SNEGSKA (reference sequence). The CDR3 bases are TGCAGTGCTAGAAAGTTCCAGGACTACAATGAGCAGTTCTTC. Amino acid sequence: CSARKFQDYNEQFF.

The CDR3 loop reads CASSPPGTATGYTF. For the CDR3, the DNA is TGTGCCAGCAGCCCACCCGGGACAGCTACTGGCTACACCTTC. The V call is TRBV6-2 or TRBV6-3, the J call TRBJ1-2; 7 bases are shared with TRBD1. V was pared by 6 bases and J by 7 bases, with 11 bases of the junction left unmatched. The germline gives CDR1 MNHEY, CDR2 SVGEGT. The CDR3 has 14 residues.

This clonotype has more than one count but fewer than ten. This chain connects TRBV5-1 to TRBJ2-5, with TRBD2 matching over 10 bases. V shed 0 bases, J shed 4 bases, and the junction held 9 bases outside the gene matches. The CDR3 totals 17 residues. Per the germline V gene, CDR1 is SGHRS and CDR2 is YFSETQ. Here the CDR3 reads CASSLGLRTSGGETQYF. The CDR3 DNA reads as TGCGCCAGCAGCTTGGGTCTTAGGACTAGCGGAGGAGAGACCCAGTACTTC.

The chain has TRBV12-3 or TRBV12-4 and TRBJ2-1; D perhaps matches TRBD1 (5 bases). CDR3 length equals 14 residues. Trimming pared 7 bases from V and 5 bases from J, leaving 15 bases between. The CDR3 DNA sequence: TGTGCCAGCATCAAAGGGGCAGCAGACAATGAGCAGTTCTTC. Protein: CASIKGAADNEQFF.

This clonotype was seen more than once but under ten times. The chain carries TRBV6-2 or TRBV6-3 and TRBJ2-6; D is ambiguous. V shed 0 bases and J shed 4 bases, with 7 bases lying between them. CDR3 length: 15 amino acids. Germline V gene data show CDR1 as MNHEY and CDR2 as SVGEGT. The CDR3 DNA reads TGTGCCAGCAGTTACTCGGACGGCGGGGCCAACGTCCTGACTTTC. It codes for CASSYSDGGANVLTF.

This clonotype has a handful of counts. V is TRBV20-1 and J is TRBJ1-1; D not resolved. Trimming left V 0 bases short and J 9 bases short, with 11 bases between. Germline CDR1 and CDR2: DFQATT and SNEGSKA (reference sequence). This CDR3 spans 12 amino acids. The CDR3 region is CSAREPGYQAFF. CDR3 sequence (DNA): TGCAGTGCTAGAGAGCCGGGGTACCAAGCTTTCTTT.

This clonotype came up many times. The chain couples TRBV20-1 to TRBJ1-5; D not resolved. There are 12 residues in the CDR3. Deletions cut 5 bases from V and 4 bases from J, with 9 bases between. CDR1 is DFQATT and CDR2 is SNEGSKA in the germline V gene (reference sequence). DNA for the CDR3: TGCAGTGCTCTTAGGGAGAATCAGCCCCAGCATTTT. This translates into CSALRENQPQHF.

V is TRBV7-2 and J is TRBJ2-1; TRBD2 agrees at 8 bases. Germline CDR1 is SGHTA and CDR2 is FQGNSA. V shed 4 bases and J 7 bases; nucleotides not matched to a gene: 15. This CDR3 spans 17 amino acids. The CDR3 nucleotides read TGTGCCAGCAGCTCTCGGGGGGGTGCGGGGGGACGTAATGAGCAGTTCTTC. Its protein product is CASSSRGGAGGRNEQFF.

This clonotype was seen a handful of times. The chain carries TRBV20-1 and TRBJ1-4; 9 positions match TRBD1. Germline-derived CDR1 and CDR2 are DFQATT and SNEGSKA (reference sequence). The CDR3 loop spans 14 amino acids. Trimming took 4 bases from V and 3 from J; bases not matched to a gene: 3. The CDR3, as DNA: TGCAGTGCTAACAGGGACAGGGCTAATGAAAAACTGTTTTTT. The encoded protein is CSANRDRANEKLFF.

The J gene is TRBJ2-5, the V gene TRBV10-3, with D possibly being TRBD1 (6 bases). Trimming stripped 5 bases from V and 4 bases from J, with 14 bases between. From germline, CDR1 is ENHRY and CDR2 SYGVKD. The CDR3 is made up of 14 amino acids. The CDR3 region is CAISPKTGAETQYF. CDR3 sequence (DNA): TGTGCCATCAGTCCCAAGACAGGCGCAGAGACCCAGTACTTC.

This chain uses TRBV6-2 or TRBV6-3 with TRBJ2-7; D is possibly TRBD1 or TRBD2 (5 bases each). Deletions cut 8 bases from V and 2 bases from J, with 16 bases between. CDR1 and CDR2 from the germline V gene are MNHEY and SVGEGT. The CDR3 sequence is 14 residues long. CDR3 residues: CASGDPQGAYEQYF. CDR3 coding DNA: TGTGCCAGCGGGGACCCCCAGGGAGCCTACGAGCAGTACTTC.

This chain joins TRBV4-3 and TRBJ2-1, with 10 bases that match TRBD2. Germline-derived CDR1 and CDR2 are LGHNA and YSLEER. V shed 0 bases and J 13 bases; nucleotides not matched to a gene: 15. The CDR3 length is 17 residues. In DNA, the CDR3 is TGCGCCAGCAGCCAAGATTCAGCAAGCGGGGGGACTAGCGTTCAGTTCTTC. Translated: CASSQDSASGGTSVQFF.

In this sample, this clonotype turned up once. A much more abundant neighbour one base away suggests this may be a read error. In DNA, the CDR3 is TGCGCCAGCAGCTTGACGGGCCGCGGGGGGCCCCAAGAGACCCCGTACTTC. This gives the protein CASSLTGRGGPQETPYF. The chain links TRBV5-1 to TRBJ2-5; 8 nucleotides align to TRBD2. This CDR3 has 17 amino acids. Germline V lookup: CDR1 SGHRS, CDR2 YFSETQ.

V usage is TRBV5-1 and J usage is TRBJ2-5, with TRBD2 identical over 11 bases. The CDR3 covers 14 residues. The J segment lost 3 bases and the V segment lost 6 bases, leaving 4 bases of the junction unmatched. CDR1 and CDR2 from the germline V gene are SGHRS and YFSETQ. The CDR3 region is CASIPTSGEETQYF. CDR3 in DNA: TGCGCCAGCATCCCGACTAGCGGGGAAGAGACCCAGTACTTC.

This clonotype was seen repeatedly, ten times or more. The rearrangement uses TRBV6-4 and TRBJ2-1; 8 bases map to TRBD2. J lost 9 bases, V lost 3 bases, and 10 bases had no gene match. The CDR3 is 15 amino acids. Looked up from germline, CDR1 is MRHNA and CDR2 is SNTAGT. CDR3: CASSEDVAGSSEQFF. The CDR3 coding sequence is TGTGCCAGCAGTGAAGATGTAGCGGGGTCGAGTGAGCAGTTCTTC.

This clonotype occurred a few times. The V gene is TRBV7-6, the J gene TRBJ2-6; no clear D. V was pared by 0 bases and J by 0 bases, with 3 bases between. Per germline, CDR1 SGHVS and CDR2 FNYEAQ. This CDR3 region has 15 residues. CDR3 nucleotide sequence: TGTGCCAGCAGCTTAGCGACCTCTGGGGCCAACGTCCTGACTTTC. Its translation is CASSLATSGANVLTF.

This chain connects TRBV6-1 to TRBJ2-5, with TRBD1 matching over 7 bases. Germline V gene lookup returns CDR1 MNHNS and CDR2 SASEGT. V shed 6 bases and J 4 bases; nucleotides not matched to a gene: 5. The CDR3 is 13 amino acids. As DNA, the CDR3 is TGTGCCAGCAGAAGGGGGCTAGGAGAGACCCAGTACTTC. Residues: CASRRGLGETQYF.

The chain uses TRBV12-3 or TRBV12-4 and TRBJ2-1, with D possibly being TRBD1 or TRBD2 (6 bases each). This CDR3 is built from 15 residues. V lost 7 bases, J lost 7 bases, and 20 bases lay in between. In DNA, the CDR3 is TGTGCCAGCACCTGGGGGGCTAGACTAGGTAATGAGCAGTTCTTC. Translated: CASTWGARLGNEQFF.

This sequence joins TRBV9 and TRBJ1-5; 8 positions agree with TRBD1. The CDR3 is 14 amino acids. Germline V gene sequence: CDR1 SGDLS, CDR2 YYNGEE. The junction had 6 bases not matched to a gene; V was cut back by 4 bases and J by 6 bases. The CDR3 bases are TGTGCCAGCAGCAAAGGACAGGGTGGTCAGCCCCAGCATTTT. Amino acid sequence: CASSKGQGGQPQHF.

This clonotype was seen ten or more times. This chain joins TRBV5-1 and TRBJ2-1, with TRBD1 identical over 9 bases. Germline V lookup: CDR1 SGHRS, CDR2 YFSETQ. This CDR3 spans 15 amino acids. Germline trimming cut 0 bases from V and 2 bases from J; bases unmatched to any gene: 0. In nucleotides, the CDR3 is TGCGCCAGCAGCTTGGGACAGGGGGCCTACAATGAGCAGTTCTTC. Protein sequence: CASSLGQGAYNEQFF. The full variable domain, in which reference TRBV5-1 and TRBJ2-1 provide the parts outside the CDR3, is KAGVTQTPRYLIKTRGQQVTLSCSPISGHRSVSWYQQTPGQGLQFLFEYFSETQRNKGNFPGRFSGRQFSNSRSEMNVSTLELGDSALYLCASSLGQGAYNEQFFGPGTRLTVL.

The V gene is TRBV7-2, the J gene TRBJ2-1, with TRBD2 matching over 7 bases. Unmatched junction bases numbered 11, after V lost 1 base and J lost 8 bases. Germline CDR1 SGHTA, CDR2 FQGNSA. This CDR3 has 16 amino acids. The CDR3 loop is CASSLVGGAGFDEQFF. The CDR3 coding sequence is TGTGCCAGCAGCTTAGTGGGAGGGGCCGGCTTCGATGAGCAGTTCTTC.

This clonotype has at least ten counts. The junction departs from the called germline gene at one end, perhaps through a read error. This chain connects TRBV5-1 to TRBJ1-1, with D possibly TRBD1 on 6 matching bases. In germline, CDR1 is SGHRS, CDR2 YFSETQ. CDR3 length: 13 amino acids. CDR3 DNA sequence: TGTGCCAGCAGCTCGGGACAGAACACTGAAGCTTTCTTT. Amino acid sequence: CASSSGQNTEAFF.

This clonotype was detected only a few times. This sequence joins TRBV5-1 and TRBJ2-3; D is unclear. Trimming shortened V by 4 bases and J by 6 bases, and 15 bases separated the two germline ends. Germline lookup yields CDR1 SGHRS and CDR2 YFSETQ. The CDR3 runs to 14 residues. CDR3 sequence: CASSRTQYTDTQYF. For the CDR3, the DNA is TGCGCCAGCAGCCGGACCCAGTACACTGATACGCAGTATTTT. Based on the CDR3 plus reference TRBV5-1 and TRBJ2-3, the full variable domain is KAGVTQTPRYLIKTRGQQVTLSCSPISGHRSVSWYQQTPGQGLQFLFEYFSETQRNKGNFPGRFSGRQFSNSRSEMNVSTLELGDSALYLCASSRTQYTDTQYFGPGTRLTVL.

This clonotype was detected a few times. The chain joins TRBV11-2 to TRBJ1-5; D uncertain. V lost 4 bases, J lost 8 bases, and 12 bases lay in between. CDR3 size: 13 residues. Germline-derived CDR1 and CDR2 are SGHAT and FQNNGV. The chain's CDR3 is CASSYAQAEPQHF. CDR3 nucleotides: TGTGCCAGCAGCTATGCCCAGGCTGAGCCCCAGCATTTT.